Following are 15 T cell receptor beta chains from one sample sequenced in a study of control samples from healthy donors and cancer patients. Produced via immunoSEQ multiplex PCR; TCRdb's table is partial and in-frame only. The data show about 150,000 clones, approximately 94% seen once. Sequenced sample: blood. The origin of the receptors is a woman aged 18-29 years in good health.

The CDR3 DNA is TGTGCCAGCAGTTACTCGAGGAGTAGCAGCACAGATACGCAGTATTTT. The encoded protein is CASSYSRSSSTDTQYF. V gene TRBV6-6 combines with J gene TRBJ2-3; D not certain. V dropped 0 bases and J dropped 0 bases, with 10 bases sitting between them. Germline CDR1 is MNHNY and CDR2 is SVGAGI (reference sequence). The CDR3 runs 16 residues.

The J gene is TRBJ2-1, the V gene TRBV4-3; weak D call: TRBD1 (6 bases). This CDR3 is 19 amino acids long. V was pared by 1 base and J by 5 bases, with 24 bases between. Germline V gene lookup returns CDR1 LGHNA and CDR2 YSLEER. CDR3 nucleotides: TGCGCCAGCAGCCAAGCCACGGCCGTTAACAGGGTGGGGGACAATGAGCAGTTCTTC. Amino acids: CASSQATAVNRVGDNEQFF.

This clone was seen a handful of times. This chain joins TRBV9 and TRBJ1-5; D is unresolved. With 0 bases removed from V and 11 bases from J, the gap between germline ends came to 12 bases. Germline CDR1 and CDR2: SGDLS and YYNGEE. The CDR3 covers 13 residues. The CDR3 is CASSVAPDSAQHF. The DNA of the CDR3 is TGTGCCAGCAGCGTAGCGCCGGACTCAGCCCAGCATTTT.

The chain links TRBV5-4 to TRBJ1-6, with D perhaps TRBD1 (6 bases). Germline lookup yields CDR1 SGHNT and CDR2 YYREEE (reference sequence). CDR3 length: 16 residues. Trimming left V 4 bases short and J 7 bases short, with 18 bases between. The CDR3 sequence: CASSIKPDSFNSPLHF. The CDR3 bases are TGTGCCAGCAGCATAAAACCGGACAGCTTCAATTCACCCCTCCACTTT.

This CDR3 reads CASSFSDSRGYTF. The CDR3 DNA reads TGTGCCAGCAGTTTTTCTGACTCTCGGGGCTACACCTTC. The chain joins TRBV12-3 or TRBV12-4 to TRBJ1-2; D gene ambiguous. The CDR3 consists of 13 residues. Trimming took 3 bases from V and 8 from J, leaving 13 bases between them.

This chain joins TRBV5-8 and TRBJ1-1, with TRBD1 identical over 7 bases. V lost 3 bases and J lost 3; bases outside the gene matches: 8. This CDR3 contains 15 residues. Germline CDR1 reads SGHTS; CDR2 reads YDEGEE. CDR3 amino acids: CASSSGQLGYTEAFF. The DNA of the CDR3 is TGTGCCAGCAGCTCGGGACAGCTAGGTTACACTGAAGCTTTCTTT. The full variable domain, with the rest looked up from reference TRBV5-8 and TRBJ1-1, is EAGVTQSPTHLIKTRGQQATLRCSPISGHTSVYWYQQALGLGLQFLLWYDEGEERNRGNFPPRFSGRQFPNYSSELNVNALELEDSALYLCASSSGQLGYTEAFFGQGTRLTVV.

The V gene is TRBV6-2 or TRBV6-3, the J gene TRBJ1-4; D gene ambiguous. Germline CDR1 and CDR2: MNHEY and SVGEGT. V dropped 4 bases and J dropped 2 bases, with 8 bases sitting between them. This CDR3 has 14 amino acids. The CDR3: CASSSAGTNEKLFF. The CDR3 region has the DNA TGTGCCAGCAGTTCCGCTGGGACTAATGAAAAACTGTTTTTT.

Points on this clone: Other DNA sequences within the sample encode an identical CDR3. The V and J genes are TRBV12-3 or TRBV12-4 and TRBJ1-1; D gene unclear. The CDR3 spans 13 residues. V was pared by 3 bases and J by 2 bases, with 7 bases between. In nucleotides, the CDR3 is TGTGCCAGCAGTTTGTCGGGAAACACTGAAGCTTTCTTT. Translating it yields CASSLSGNTEAFF.

The J gene is TRBJ2-2, the V gene TRBV3-1 (or the pseudogene TRBV3-2); 7 bases fit TRBD2. Looked up from germline, CDR1 is LGHDT and CDR2 is YNNKEL (reference sequence). V was clipped by 3 bases and J by 3 bases; unmatched bases: 1. The length of the CDR3 is 14 residues. The CDR3 bases are TGTGCCAGCAGCCAGCTAGCGGACACCGGGGAGCTGTTTTTT. It specifies CASSQLADTGELFF.

The V gene is TRBV6-5, the J gene TRBJ1-2, with D perhaps TRBD1 (6 bases). The CDR3 runs to 14 residues. Germline V CDR1 and CDR2: MNHEY, SVGAGI. V lost 8 bases, J lost 4 bases, and 17 bases lay in between. The CDR3 sequence is CASGREQGAYGYTF. The DNA of the CDR3 is TGTGCCAGCGGACGGGAACAGGGTGCCTATGGCTACACCTTC.

This chain connects TRBV19 to TRBJ2-6; D is uncertain. Germline V CDR1 and CDR2: LNHDA, SQIVND (reference sequence). Trimming pared 2 bases from V and 0 bases from J, leaving 11 bases between. The CDR3 has 17 residues. The CDR3 sequence: CASSIRGTDSGANVLTF. The CDR3 DNA is TGTGCCAGTAGTATACGAGGAACAGACTCTGGGGCCAACGTCCTGACTTTC.

J is TRBJ1-1 and V is TRBV5-5; tentative D call: TRBD1 (5 bases). The germline V gene has CDR1 SGHKS and CDR2 YYEKEE (reference sequence). CDR3 length: 13 residues. Deletions cut 4 bases from V and 1 base from J, with 8 bases between. The CDR3 nucleotides are TGTGCCAGCAGCCCGGGGGGGAACACTGAAGCTTTCTTT. Translation gives CASSPGGNTEAFF.

This sequence joins TRBV6-1 and TRBJ2-2; possibly TRBD1 or TRBD2 for D (5 bases each). The CDR3 runs to 15 residues. Trimming cost V 5 bases and J 5 bases, with 15 bases left between them. Germline CDR1 and CDR2: MNHNS and SASEGT. The CDR3 DNA reads as TGTGCCAGCAGTCAGTCCCGGGACCAGACCGGGGAGCTGTTTTTT. Its translation: CASSQSRDQTGELFF.

This chain links TRBV7-9 with TRBJ2-6; D may match TRBD1 or TRBD2 (5 bases each). With 1 base removed from V and 17 bases from J, the gap between germline ends came to 12 bases. The CDR3 contains 12 residues. Germline CDR1 SEHNR, CDR2 FQNEAQ (reference sequence). The chain's CDR3 is CASSLVEGTVTF. CDR3 nucleotide sequence: TGTGCCAGCAGCTTAGTCGAGGGGACGGTGACTTTC.

This chain links TRBV6-2 or TRBV6-3 with TRBJ2-1, with 7 bases lining up with TRBD1. CDR1 and CDR2 (germline): MNHEY, SVGEGT. J gave up 7 bases and V 2 bases, and 11 bases lay outside the gene matches. The CDR3 consists of 16 residues. CDR3 amino acids: CASSYPSRQGNNEQFF. CDR3 coding DNA: TGTGCCAGCAGTTACCCCTCCCGACAGGGTAATAATGAGCAGTTCTTC.